This TCR beta chain came from a study of shared clonotypes between healthy human individuals. Across the whole study: Participating donors consisted of two women and a few men aged 18 to 49.

As processed by the authors: ImmunoSEQ output lacked quality scores and full-length reads, limiting matched filtering. Data came from immunoSEQ multiplex PCR; TCRdb stores just in-frame clones and leaves some out. Clone size and the V and J calls come from that table; the DNA yielded D and trimming. This table holds approximately 500,000 clones, nearly 80% found once. CDR1 and CDR2 (germline): MNHEY, SVGAGI. Trimming took 5 bases from V and 2 from J; bases not matched to a gene: 3. The CDR3 spans 14 residues. The donor cohort consisted entirely of Caucasian adults residing in Nashville, Tennessee. Each unsorted sample relied on some 90 million PBMCs as its source of genomic DNA.

The V and J genes are TRBV6-5 and TRBJ2-3; TRBD1 aligns across 8 bases. The material sequenced was PBMCs. This TCR derives from a woman between 40 and 50 years old in good health. Some clones in this sample may be carry-over from other donors' samples. The CDR3 DNA reads as TGTGCCAGCAGTCGGGACAGGTTCACAGATACGCAGTATTTT. Amino acids: CASSRDRFTDTQYF.